This TCR beta chain was retrieved from a study of Ad26.COV2.S vaccination and SARS-CoV-2 variants. About the study: Dosing was one shot or two shots 56 days apart. Study-wide results and caveats: While placebo recipients had lower spike-specific TCR breadth, vaccine recipients had more.

Described treatment: some 20 received Ad26.COV2.S at low or high dose, single or two shots; roughly 5 received placebo; per-sample allocation not given. Sampling took place 63 days after the first vaccine or placebo injection. Remarks on this clone: Its antigen remains unidentified.

Profiling relied on immunoSEQ multiplex PCR, and the TCRdb table lists in-frame clones only, not all of them. The data contain 300,000 to 400,000 clones, approximately 86% of them singletons. This TCR came from a person between 18 and 59 years old who received the Ad26.COV2.S COVID-19 vaccine or a placebo. The sequencing used peripheral blood, collected in a trial of Ad26.COV2.S vaccine versus placebo.

This CDR3 is CASSYGPPPNNEQFF. The DNA for the CDR3 is TGTGCCAGCAGCTACGGACCTCCGCCTAACAATGAGCAGTTCTTC. This chain connects TRBV5-5 to TRBJ2-1; no clear D gene. Germline V gives CDR1 SGHKS, CDR2 YYEKEE (reference sequence). CDR3 length: 15 residues. The germline V and J ends were trimmed by 3 bases and 5 bases, with 15 bases remaining between them.